This TCR beta chain was identified during a study of metastatic and nonmetastatic thyroid tumors. On the study more broadly: Malignant thyroid and benign thyroid patients provided blood and tumor or nodule tissue whose repertoires were compared.

Original methodology: Differences in CDR3 between clinicopathological groups were drawn on to build a classifier intended to discriminate distant-metastatic papillary thyroid cancer patients. TCRdb used MiXCR to call clones anew from the PCR reads. The V and J calls follow TCRdb's processing rather than the paper's. The sample has about 11,000 clones; under 35% are singletons. Each patient went into thyroid surgery without having received any treatment. Study-wide points: It was reported that TCR beta diversity was significantly higher in malignant thyroid tumors than benign nodules, in blood and tumor.

About this clone itself: Antigen unknown.

The specimen sequenced was tumor tissue. The sequence was obtained from a female donor with papillary thyroid cancer or a benign thyroid nodule (not recorded which). Some clones in this sample may be carry-over from other donors' samples.

CDR3 amino acids: CSATPGGLGTGELFF. CDR3 coding DNA: TGCAGTGCCACCCCTGGGGGGTTGGGGACCGGGGAGCTGTTTTTT. This chain connects TRBV20-1 to TRBJ2-2; maybe TRBD2 (6 bases). V was shortened by 6 bases and J by 5 bases, with 19 bases between the two germline ends. The CDR3 has 15 amino acids. The germline V gene encodes CDR1 DFQATT and CDR2 SNEGSKA (reference sequence).